Following are 28 T cell receptor beta chains from one sample sequenced in a study of T cell clonality in common variable immunodeficiency. Some clones are missing from TCRdb's copy, which holds only in-frame ones; the method was immunoSEQ multiplex PCR. The sample contains under 35,000 clones, none of them singletons. Sequencing was performed on peripheral blood mononuclear cells. These TCRs come from a person aged 18 to 75 in good health.

There are many counts of this clone. The sequence runs out 3 residues before the end of the CDR3; the remainder is reconstructed from the germline J gene. The V gene is TRBV20-1, the J gene TRBJ2-3, with TRBD1 matching over 8 bases. Germline trimming cut 0 bases from V and 2 bases from J; bases unmatched to any gene: 13. Germline V gene sequence: CDR1 DFQATT, CDR2 SNEGSKA (reference sequence). The CDR3 runs 18 residues. The CDR3 sequence is CSARDRWPGGLPTDTQYF. The CDR3 DNA, read in part, is TGCAGTGCTAGAGATCGTTGGCCAGGGGGCCTCCCCACAGATACG.

At least ten counts were recorded for this clone. The sequence runs out 3 residues before the end of the CDR3; the remainder is reconstructed from the germline J gene. The V and J genes are TRBV20-1 and TRBJ1-2, with 8 bases aligning to TRBD1. V shed 6 bases, J shed 2 bases, and the junction held 8 bases outside the gene matches. CDR1 is DFQATT and CDR2 is SNEGSKA in the germline V gene (reference sequence). This CDR3 is 14 amino acids long. CDR3 in amino acids: CSAPEGQVNYGYTF. Incomplete CDR3 DNA: TGCAGTGCACCTGAGGGACAGGTCAACTATGGC.

The table lists this clone with many counts. The observed sequence ends 3 residues before the CDR3 terminus, with the missing tail filled in from the germline J gene. This chain joins TRBV19 and TRBJ1-5; D gene unclear. The CDR3 totals 15 residues. V was trimmed by 7 bases and J by 5 bases, leaving 18 bases between them. Germline V lookup: CDR1 LNHDA, CDR2 SQIVND (reference sequence). Here the CDR3 reads CASNPGPLRDQPQHF. Partial CDR3 DNA: TGTGCCAGTAATCCGGGTCCTCTACGGGATCAGCCC.

In its sample, this clone was seen many times. The read ends 3 residues early relative to the CDR3; the germline J gene fills the gap. V gene TRBV5-1 combines with J gene TRBJ2-5, with 7 nucleotides matching TRBD1. CDR1 and CDR2 (germline): SGHRS, YFSETQ. Trimming took 0 bases from V and 3 from J; bases not matched to a gene: 2. The CDR3 has 14 residues. The CDR3 reads CASSLVQGKETQYF. The CDR3 bases that were read are TGCGCCAGCAGCTTGGTACAGGGGAAAGAGACC.

This clone was recorded at least ten times. The read ends 3 residues shy of where the CDR3 ends; the end is completed using the germline J gene. This chain links TRBV5-1 with TRBJ1-4, with TRBD1 identical over 8 bases. The CDR3 runs 15 residues. V lost 3 bases and J lost 0; bases outside the gene matches: 1. Germline assignment: CDR1 SGHRS and CDR2 YFSETQ. The CDR3 bases that were read are TGCGCCAGCAGCTGGGACAGGTCAACTAATGAAAAA. This sequence encodes CASSWDRSTNEK. The full CDR3 sequence reads CASSWDRSTNEKLFF.

With respect to this clone: Coverage ceases 3 residues before the CDR3 finishes, and the germline J gene fills in the end. V and J are TRBV7-2 and TRBJ1-2; tentative D call: TRBD1 (5 bases). The CDR3 loop spans 15 amino acids. Germline loops: CDR1 SGHTA, CDR2 FQGNSA. CDR3 DNA (partial): TGTGCCAGCAGCCCCGTCGGGGGAAGCACAGATACC. This codes for CASSPVGGSTDT. Given in full, the CDR3 is CASSPVGGSTDTYTF. The variable domain in full, with the rest retrieved from reference TRBV7-2 and TRBJ1-2, is GAGVSQSPSNKVTEKGKDVELRCDPISGHTALYWYRQSLGQGLEFLIYFQGNSAPDKSGLPSDRFSAERTGGSVSTLTIQRTQQEDSAVYLCASSPVGGSTDTYTFGSGTRLTVV.

This clone was seen at least ten times. The covered CDR3 bases are TGTGCCAGTTCTATCAGGGATCCCACTGAA. Its translation: CASSIRDPTE. The full-length CDR3 reads as CASSIRDPTEAFF. The chain joins TRBV19 to TRBJ1-1; perhaps TRBD1 as D (5 bases). The read terminates 3 residues before the CDR3 end, so the remaining end is supplied by the germline J gene. Germline-derived CDR1 and CDR2 are LNHDA and SQIVND (reference sequence). The CDR3 is 13 amino acids. V was pared by 8 bases and J by 4 bases, with 14 bases between.

This clone was picked up many times. From the germline J gene comes the end of the CDR3, since the read stops 3 residues before it. The chain links TRBV7-2 to TRBJ1-6; 7 bases are a match to TRBD1. The germline CDR1 and CDR2 sequences are SGHTA and FQGNSA. With V trimmed by 4 bases and J by 9 bases, 6 bases remained unmatched. CDR3 length: 14 residues. The sequenced part of the CDR3 DNA is TGTGCCAGCAGCTACAGGGGAGGGGGTTCACCC. It encodes CASSYRGGGSP. The entire CDR3 reads CASSYRGGGSPLHF.

This clone was observed many times. With the read ending 3 residues before the CDR3 end, the germline J gene is used to fill in that end. The rearrangement uses TRBV2 and TRBJ1-6; 9 bases line up with TRBD1. CDR3 size: 13 residues. Germline loops: CDR1 SNHLY, CDR2 FYNNEI. The part of the CDR3 DNA that was read is TGTGCCAGCAGTGAATTGGGACAGGGAACC. Translation: CASSELGQGT. From start to end, the CDR3 is CASSELGQGTLHF.

This clone was observed at least ten times. The missing CDR3 end, 3 residues past where the read stops, is filled in from the germline J gene. This rearrangement joins TRBV4-2 to TRBJ1-2, with D uncertain. CDR1 is LGHNA and CDR2 is YNFKEQ in the germline V gene. Trimming shortened V by 0 bases and J by 4 bases, and 15 bases separated the two germline ends. The CDR3 contains 16 residues. Partial CDR3 DNA: TGTGCCAGCAGCCAAGAAAACACAGCCCTGGGCTATGGC. It codes for CASSQENTALGYG. The complete CDR3 protein is CASSQENTALGYGYTF.

This clone has a count of ten or more. Read data end 3 residues before the CDR3 end; the end is taken from the germline J gene. The chain carries TRBV20-1 and TRBJ2-5, with 12 bases matching TRBD2. V shed 2 bases and J 2 bases; nucleotides not matched to a gene: 3. CDR1 is DFQATT, CDR2 SNEGSKA, per germline (reference sequence). This CDR3 has 15 amino acids. CDR3 DNA, as far as it was read: TGCAGTGCTAGAATGACTAGCGGGGGTCAAGAGACC. Residues: CSARMTSGGQET. The whole CDR3 region reads CSARMTSGGQETQYF.

Ten or more counts support this clone. The read finishes 3 residues shy of the CDR3 end, and the germline J gene is used to complete it. J is TRBJ2-5 and V is TRBV20-1; TRBD1 aligns across 9 bases. Trimming at V came to 5 bases and at J to 3 bases, leaving 4 bases not matched to a gene. The CDR3 runs to 13 residues. CDR1 is DFQATT, CDR2 SNEGSKA, per germline (reference sequence). CDR3 bases read: TGCAGTGCTCAAGGGACAGGGAAAGAGACC. The encoded protein is CSAQGTGKET. The complete CDR3 sequence is CSAQGTGKETQYF.

This clone was detected many times. The sequenced fragment ends 3 residues before the CDR3 boundary, so the rest is inferred from the germline J gene. The rearrangement joins TRBV18 to TRBJ2-3, with 7 bases lining up with TRBD1. With 2 bases clipped from V and 1 base from J, the junction kept 3 bases outside the gene matches. The CDR3 loop spans 15 amino acids. The germline V gene has CDR1 KGHSH and CDR2 LQKENI. The sequenced CDR3 bases are TGTGCCAGCTCACCAATTGGACAGGGCACAGATACG. It yields the protein CASSPIGQGTDT. The full CDR3 sequence reads CASSPIGQGTDTQYF.

There are many counts of this clone. The read ends 3 residues shy of where the CDR3 ends; the end is completed using the germline J gene. J is TRBJ1-2 and V is TRBV30, with TRBD1 identical over 9 bases. The germline V gene encodes CDR1 GTSNPN and CDR2 SVGIG (reference sequence). The CDR3 runs to 15 residues. The trim removed 2 bases at V and 5 bases at J, leaving 9 bases unmatched. CDR3 region: CAWSPLRTGEYGYTF. Incomplete CDR3 DNA: TGTGCCTGGAGTCCCCTCCGGACAGGGGAGTATGGC.

This clone was picked up many times. The CDR3 DNA, read in part, is TGTGCCTGGAGTGTAAGGCTCCCCGACGAG. Amino acid sequence: CAWSVRLPDE. In full, the CDR3 is CAWSVRLPDEQYF. The chain carries TRBV30 and TRBJ2-7; unclear D gene. The read gets to within 3 residues of the CDR3 end, and the germline J gene fills in the rest. The CDR3 is 13 residues long. Looked up from germline, CDR1 is GTSNPN and CDR2 is SVGIG (reference sequence). Between the trimmed V and J ends, which lost 0 bases and 5 bases, there was a span of 11 bases.

This clone was seen ten or more times. The CDR3 extends 3 residues past the end of the read, so its final part is completed from the germline J gene. The rearrangement joins TRBV19 to TRBJ2-7, with D possibly TRBD1 on 5 matching bases. Trimming stripped 3 bases from V and 1 base from J, with 13 bases between. The CDR3 covers 15 residues. Germline V gene sequence: CDR1 LNHDA, CDR2 SQIVND (reference sequence). CDR3 sequence: CASSISGHFSYEQYF. The part of the CDR3 DNA that was read is TGTGCCAGTAGTATCTCAGGGCATTTTTCCTACGAG.

The sample holds many counts of this clone. Read coverage stops 3 residues before the CDR3 terminus; the germline J gene supplies the remainder. The chain employs TRBV29-1 and TRBJ2-1; possibly TRBD2 for D (5 bases). CDR1 and CDR2 (germline): SQVTM, ANQGSEA. CDR3 length: 11 amino acids. Between the trimmed V and J ends, which lost 7 bases and 9 bases, there was a span of 13 bases. The CDR3 loop reads CSGALRGEQFF. Incomplete CDR3 DNA: TGCAGCGGCGCCCTTCGGGGTGAG.

This clone was picked up many times. The part of the CDR3 DNA that was read is TGTGCTAGTGGGTTAGCGGGAGTCAATGAG. This gives the protein CASGLAGVNE. The whole CDR3 region reads CASGLAGVNEQFF. This sequence joins TRBV12-5 and TRBJ2-1; 9 bases line up with TRBD2. Sequencing ends 3 residues short of the CDR3 end; the germline J gene provides the rest. This CDR3 spans 13 amino acids. CDR1 and CDR2 from the germline V gene are LGHNT and FRNRAP. The trim removed 6 bases at V and 6 bases at J, leaving 3 bases unmatched.

In its sample, this clone was seen many times. Incomplete CDR3 DNA: TGTGCCAGCATTCCGGACAGCTCCTACGAG. It translates to CASIPDSSYE. The full CDR3 reads CASIPDSSYEQYF. The chain carries TRBV2 and TRBJ2-7, with D perhaps TRBD1 (6 bases). The read is 3 residues too short to cover the CDR3 end, so that end is filled in from the germline J gene. From germline, CDR1 is SNHLY and CDR2 FYNNEI. CDR3 size: 13 residues. V gave up 7 bases and J gave up 0 bases, with 10 bases separating them.

Ten or more counts support this clone. The read comes to an end 3 residues before the CDR3 does, leaving the germline J gene to fill in the end. V and J are TRBV29-1 and TRBJ1-2, with D tentatively TRBD1 (6 bases). This CDR3 is 12 amino acids long. Between the trimmed V and J ends, which lost 5 bases and 4 bases, there was a span of 11 bases. Germline values: CDR1 SQVTM, CDR2 ANQGSEA. The part of the CDR3 DNA that was read is TGCAGCGTTAGGGACACTTCCTATGGC. Its translation: CSVRDTSYG. The whole CDR3 reads CSVRDTSYGYTF.

At least ten counts were recorded for this clone. The CDR3 extends 3 residues past the end of the read, so its final part is completed from the germline J gene. The chain links TRBV20-1 to TRBJ2-1, with 9 bases fitting TRBD1. Germline lookup yields CDR1 DFQATT and CDR2 SNEGSKA (reference sequence). Trimming cost V 3 bases and J 3 bases; bases outside gene matches: 9. The CDR3 is made up of 16 amino acids. CDR3 in amino acids: CSASARTGVNYNEQFF. The covered CDR3 bases are TGCAGTGCTAGCGCCAGGACAGGGGTTAACTACAATGAG.

Points on this clone: A much more abundant neighbour one base away suggests this may be a read error. The sequence runs out 3 residues before the end of the CDR3; the remainder is reconstructed from the germline J gene. J is TRBJ2-2 and V is TRBV7-9, with D possibly TRBD1 on 5 matching bases. Germline V gene sequence: CDR1 SEHNR, CDR2 FQNEAQ (reference sequence). The CDR3 sequence is 15 residues long. Incomplete CDR3 DNA: TGTGCCAGCAGCCAACAGGTCCCTGGGGCCAACGTG. This gives the protein CASSQQVPGANV. The full CDR3 is CASSQQVPGANVLFF.

This clone was counted at least ten times. The read ends 3 residues before the CDR3 terminus; that terminus is restored from the germline J gene. This sequence joins TRBV20-1 and TRBJ2-5; 8 nucleotides match TRBD2. The CDR3 spans 16 residues. In germline, CDR1 is DFQATT, CDR2 SNEGSKA (reference sequence). J was trimmed by 3 bases and V by 4 bases; bases with no gene match: 13. The DNA read from the CDR3 is TGCAGTGCTAACTCATATATAGCGGGGAGAAAAGAGACC. This sequence encodes CSANSYIAGRKET. The full CDR3 protein is CSANSYIAGRKETQYF.

At least ten counts were recorded for this clone. The read terminates 3 residues before the CDR3 end, so the remaining end is supplied by the germline J gene. The chain couples TRBV7-2 to TRBJ2-3, with D perhaps matching TRBD2 (5 bases). Germline lookup yields CDR1 SGHTA and CDR2 FQGNSA. The CDR3 extends over 14 amino acids. CDR3 protein: CASSFPEGGGSQYF. The sequenced CDR3 bases are TGTGCCAGCAGCTTTCCGGAAGGAGGCGGGTCG.

This clone has ten or more counts. The CDR3 end falls 3 residues outside the read, so it is completed with the germline J gene. The gene calls are TRBV12-3 or TRBV12-4 and TRBJ1-1; D is uncertain. This CDR3 has 13 residues. CDR3 protein: CASSLDTSSGAFF. The CDR3 bases that were read are TGTGCCAGCAGTCTCGACACCTCGTCCGGA.

This clone was recorded many times. The observed sequence ends 3 residues before the CDR3 terminus, with the missing tail filled in from the germline J gene. The V gene is TRBV5-1, the J gene TRBJ2-2; 11 bases are shared with TRBD2. Germline loops: CDR1 SGHRS, CDR2 YFSETQ. The junction had 4 bases not matched to a gene; V was cut back by 0 bases and J by 0 bases. The CDR3 contains 18 residues. The CDR3 bases that were read are TGCGCCAGCAGCTTGGTACTAGCGGGGGTCACGAACACCGGGGAG. It yields the protein CASSLVLAGVTNTGE. The CDR3, in full, reads CASSLVLAGVTNTGELFF.

Concerning this clone itself: The read ends 3 residues early relative to the CDR3; the germline J gene fills the gap. This chain links TRBV5-1 with TRBJ2-3; 7 bases line up with TRBD1. The J segment lost 3 bases and the V segment lost 0 bases, leaving 7 bases of the junction unmatched. The CDR3 loop spans 16 amino acids. CDR1 and CDR2 (germline): SGHRS, YFSETQ. CDR3 amino acids: CASSLGGQMGTDTQYF. Incomplete CDR3 DNA: TGCGCCAGCAGCTTGGGGGGACAGATGGGGACAGATACG.

This clone was recorded a few times. Other DNA sequences of this sample code for an identical CDR3. CDR3: CASSFDGTGAYTF. The DNA read from the CDR3 is TGTGCCAGCAGCTTTGACGGGACAGGGGCC. This chain links TRBV7-9 with TRBJ1-2, with 10 nucleotides matching TRBD1. The sequenced fragment ends 3 residues before the CDR3 boundary, so the rest is inferred from the germline J gene. This CDR3 region has 13 residues. Germline V gene sequence: CDR1 SEHNR, CDR2 FQNEAQ (reference sequence).